The rows below give T cell receptor beta chains drawn from one sample of a study of cytomegalovirus exposure and HLA in healthy donors. Method: immunoSEQ multiplex PCR; TCRdb's copy keeps in-frame clones and lacks some. The profile shows about 170,000 clones, approximately 86% of them singletons. Sequencing input: PBMCs. The receptors here all came from a man between 18 and 35 years old in good health and CMV-seropositive. CDR3s include the opening cysteine and the closing phenylalanine or tryptophan. The D gene is left open where the match is weak. Part of the rows lack a size; the others show once, few, many or a class for expanded clones.

v_call: TRBV21-1; clone_size: NA; j_call: TRBJ1-4; d_call: NA; cdr3_nt: TGTGCCAGCAGCAATAGGGACAGGGGGCAGTTAGGGGAAAAACTGTTTTTT; cdr3_aa: CASSNRDRGQLGEKLFF
v_call: TRBV12-5; clone_size: NA; j_call: TRBJ2-7; d_call: TRBD2; cdr3_nt: TGTGCTAGTGGACGTTTACAGTTCTGGGGGGGTTACGAGCAGTACTTC; cdr3_aa: CASGRLQFWGGYEQYF
v_call: TRBV29-1; clone_size: NA; j_call: TRBJ1-2; d_call: NA; cdr3_nt: TGCAGCGTTTGGGCAGTGGGCAAATACTATGGCTACACCTTC; cdr3_aa: CSVWAVGKYYGYTF
v_call: TRBV19; clone_size: NA; j_call: TRBJ1-1; d_call: NA; cdr3_nt: TGTGCCAGTAGTAGGGGTGGGGCGTGGACTGAAGCTTTCTTT; cdr3_aa: CASSRGGAWTEAFF
v_call: TRBV18; clone_size: NA; j_call: TRBJ2-5; d_call: TRBD1; cdr3_nt: TGTGCCAGCTCACCCCAGCTTGAGGGGGCAGAGACCCAGTACTTC; cdr3_aa: CASSPQLEGAETQYF
v_call: TRBV25-1; clone_size: NA; j_call: TRBJ2-1; d_call: NA; cdr3_nt: TGTGCCAGCAGTGAACAAGGGGGTGATGAGCAGTTCTTC; cdr3_aa: CASSEQGGDEQFF
v_call: TRBV19; clone_size: NA; j_call: TRBJ2-3; d_call: TRBD2; cdr3_nt: TGTGCCAGTAGCCCCACGGGGGGGAGGGCCCTTAATACGCAGTATTTT; cdr3_aa: CASSPTGGRALNTQYF
v_call: TRBV6-5; clone_size: NA; j_call: TRBJ1-2; d_call: NA; cdr3_nt: TGTGCCAGCAGTGGGGACATTGGGTATGGCTACACCTTC; cdr3_aa: CASSGDIGYGYTF
v_call: TRBV29-1; clone_size: NA; j_call: TRBJ1-2; d_call: NA; cdr3_nt: TGCAGCGTTGAAGGAGGGCCCCATGGCTACACCTTC; cdr3_aa: CSVEGGPHGYTF
v_call: TRBV18; clone_size: NA; j_call: TRBJ2-7; d_call: TRBD1; cdr3_nt: TGTGCCAGCTCACGTGACAGGGACGAGCAGTACTTC; cdr3_aa: CASSRDRDEQYF
v_call: TRBV28; clone_size: once; j_call: TRBJ2-7; d_call: NA; cdr3_nt: TGTGCCAGCAGTTTAAGGGGGGGCATTTTCAACGAGCAGTACTTC; cdr3_aa: CASSLRGGIFNEQYF
v_call: TRBV6-5; clone_size: NA; j_call: TRBJ1-2; d_call: NA; cdr3_nt: TGTGCCAGCAGTTACTCGAGTGGTAGGGGTGGCTACACCTTC; cdr3_aa: CASSYSSGRGGYTF
v_call: TRBV5-6; clone_size: NA; j_call: TRBJ2-1; d_call: TRBD1; cdr3_nt: TGTGCCAGCAGCTTGGAAGTTGGGTGGACAGGGTACAATGAGCAGTTCTTC; cdr3_aa: CASSLEVGWTGYNEQFF
v_call: TRBV18; clone_size: NA; j_call: TRBJ2-1; d_call: TRBD2; cdr3_nt: TGTGCCAGCTCACCTCTAGCGGGAGAAAGTGAGCAGTTCTTC; cdr3_aa: CASSPLAGESEQFF
v_call: TRBV27; clone_size: NA; j_call: TRBJ2-1; d_call: TRBD2; cdr3_nt: TGTGCCAGCAGTTTCCGATTTAGCGGGAGCACCTACAATGAGCAGTTCTTC; cdr3_aa: CASSFRFSGSTYNEQFF
v_call: TRBV2; clone_size: few; j_call: TRBJ1-2; d_call: NA; cdr3_nt: TGTGCCAGCAGACAGGGACGAATTTCTGGCTACACCTTC; cdr3_aa: CASRQGRISGYTF
v_call: TRBV11-2; clone_size: NA; j_call: TRBJ2-1; d_call: NA; cdr3_nt: TGTGCCAGCAGCTTAATGGGGATTACGGGGAATGAGCAGTTCTTC; cdr3_aa: CASSLMGITGNEQFF
v_call: TRBV28; clone_size: NA; j_call: TRBJ2-5; d_call: TRBD2; cdr3_nt: TGTGCCACCTTAGAGAGCGGGAGTGGGGAGACCCAGTACTTC; cdr3_aa: CATLESGSGETQYF
v_call: TRBV4-3; clone_size: NA; j_call: TRBJ1-2; d_call: NA; cdr3_nt: TGCGCCAGCAGCCAAACAGGGAGAGGAAGTAACTATGGCTACACCTTC; cdr3_aa: CASSQTGRGSNYGYTF
v_call: TRBV27; clone_size: NA; j_call: TRBJ2-5; d_call: TRBD2; cdr3_nt: TGTGCCAGCAGTCCACTAGCGGGAAGGGAGACCCAGTACTTC; cdr3_aa: CASSPLAGRETQYF
v_call: TRBV2; clone_size: NA; j_call: TRBJ2-7; d_call: TRBD2; cdr3_nt: TGTGCCACCTTCGCGGGGGGGCGGCACGAGCAGTACTTC; cdr3_aa: CATFAGGRHEQYF
v_call: TRBV6-5; clone_size: NA; j_call: TRBJ1-2; d_call: TRBD1; cdr3_nt: TGTGCCAGCAGCTCACAAGGGACAGTCTTCGGTGGCTACACCTTC; cdr3_aa: CASSSQGTVFGGYTF
v_call: TRBV29-1; clone_size: NA; j_call: TRBJ2-2; d_call: NA; cdr3_nt: TGCAGCCCTAGGGGGGGAACCGGGGAGCTGTTTTTT; cdr3_aa: CSPRGGTGELFF
v_call: TRBV6-5; clone_size: NA; j_call: TRBJ1-2; d_call: NA; cdr3_nt: TGTGCCAGCAGTTACCCGGGTAACTATGGCTGCACCTTC; cdr3_aa: CASSYPGNYGCTF
v_call: TRBV28; clone_size: NA; j_call: TRBJ1-1; d_call: TRBD1; cdr3_nt: TGTGCCAGCACGTCAGGGGGGTGGGACACTGAAGCTTTCTTT; cdr3_aa: CASTSGGWDTEAFF
v_call: TRBV6-1; clone_size: NA; j_call: TRBJ2-7; d_call: TRBD1; cdr3_nt: TGTGCCAGCCTTCTCGGGGCAGGGGGTAAGCGGGAGCAGTACTTC; cdr3_aa: CASLLGAGGKREQYF
v_call: TRBV7-2; clone_size: NA; j_call: TRBJ2-7; d_call: TRBD2; cdr3_nt: TGTGCCAGCAGCTTAGAAGCGGGGCTCTACGAGCAGTACTTC; cdr3_aa: CASSLEAGLYEQYF
v_call: TRBV7-9; clone_size: few; j_call: TRBJ1-2; d_call: TRBD1; cdr3_nt: TGTGCCAGCAGCTTTGGACAGGCTGGCTACACCTTC; cdr3_aa: CASSFGQAGYTF
v_call: TRBV27; clone_size: NA; j_call: TRBJ2-3; d_call: TRBD1; cdr3_nt: TGTGCCAGCAGTTCACCCCAGGGGGCTGGGACAGATACGCAGTATTTT; cdr3_aa: CASSSPQGAGTDTQYF
v_call: TRBV9; clone_size: NA; j_call: TRBJ2-1; d_call: NA; cdr3_nt: TGTGCCAGCAGCGTAGGCGGCAGGGGAACGATCAATGAGCAGTTCTTC; cdr3_aa: CASSVGGRGTINEQFF
v_call: TRBV28; clone_size: NA; j_call: TRBJ2-1; d_call: TRBD2; cdr3_nt: TGTGCCAGCAGTTTAAGAAAGCGGGAGGGCCGCGGGGAGCAGTTCTTC; cdr3_aa: CASSLRKREGRGEQFF
v_call: TRBV9; clone_size: NA; j_call: TRBJ2-1; d_call: TRBD2; cdr3_nt: TGTGCCAGCAGCTCCACGATCACCGCTGGCGGGGGTTACAATGAGCAGTTCTTC; cdr3_aa: CASSSTITAGGGYNEQFF
v_call: TRBV7-9; clone_size: NA; j_call: TRBJ1-2; d_call: TRBD1; cdr3_nt: TGTGCCAGCAGCTACGGACAGGGGGGAAACTATGGCTACACCTTC; cdr3_aa: CASSYGQGGNYGYTF
v_call: TRBV9; clone_size: NA; j_call: TRBJ1-1; d_call: NA; cdr3_nt: TGTGCCAGCACGAACGGGGGGCGCCCGGACACTGAAGCTTTCTTT; cdr3_aa: CASTNGGRPDTEAFF
v_call: TRBV29-1; clone_size: NA; j_call: TRBJ2-2; d_call: TRBD1; cdr3_nt: TGCAGCGCAGGACAGGGGGCCAATATGGACACCGGGGAGCTGTTTTTT; cdr3_aa: CSAGQGANMDTGELFF
v_call: TRBV5-4; clone_size: once; j_call: TRBJ2-7; d_call: TRBD1; cdr3_nt: TGTGCCAGCACTACCTCCCGACAGGGAAGGTACGAGCAGTACTTC; cdr3_aa: CASTTSRQGRYEQYF
v_call: TRBV7-6; clone_size: NA; j_call: TRBJ2-1; d_call: TRBD2; cdr3_nt: TGTGCCAGCAGCTCCTACCTAGCGGGACTGGGGGGTGAGCAGTTCTTC; cdr3_aa: CASSSYLAGLGGEQFF
v_call: TRBV13; clone_size: NA; j_call: TRBJ1-2; d_call: NA; cdr3_nt: TGTGCCAGCAGCTTAGATTATAGGAGGGGATTGAATGGCTACACCTTC; cdr3_aa: CASSLDYRRGLNGYTF
v_call: TRBV4-3; clone_size: NA; j_call: TRBJ1-6; d_call: NA; cdr3_nt: TGCGCCAGCAGCCAAACGGGGGTTTCACCCCTCCACTTT; cdr3_aa: CASSQTGVSPLHF
v_call: TRBV6-1; clone_size: NA; j_call: TRBJ2-7; d_call: NA; cdr3_nt: TGTGCCAGCAGTGATGCAGGCAGGCTCCACTACGAGCAGTACTTC; cdr3_aa: CASSDAGRLHYEQYF
v_call: TRBV15; clone_size: NA; j_call: TRBJ2-2; d_call: NA; cdr3_nt: TGTGCCACCAGCAATACAATCACCGGGGAGCTGTTTTTT; cdr3_aa: CATSNTITGELFF
v_call: TRBV28; clone_size: NA; j_call: TRBJ2-4; d_call: TRBD1; cdr3_nt: TGTGCCAGCAGACAGGGGACCGAAAACATTCAGTACTTC; cdr3_aa: CASRQGTENIQYF
v_call: TRBV11-2; clone_size: NA; j_call: TRBJ1-3; d_call: TRBD1; cdr3_nt: TGTGCCAGCAGCGAAAGACAGGGAGCTGGAAACACCATATATTTT; cdr3_aa: CASSERQGAGNTIYF
v_call: TRBV4-3; clone_size: NA; j_call: TRBJ1-1; d_call: NA; cdr3_nt: TGCGCCAGCAGGGACATCCGCGGGGCAGGTTATTCCACTGAAGCTTTCTTT; cdr3_aa: CASRDIRGAGYSTEAFF
v_call: TRBV13; clone_size: NA; j_call: TRBJ1-1; d_call: NA; cdr3_nt: TGTGCCAGCAGCCCCCCGACAGTAAACACTGAAGCTTTCTTT; cdr3_aa: CASSPPTVNTEAFF
v_call: TRBV9; clone_size: NA; j_call: TRBJ1-1; d_call: NA; cdr3_nt: TGTGCCAGCAGCGTGGGCAGTAACACTGAAGCTTTCTTT; cdr3_aa: CASSVGSNTEAFF
v_call: TRBV27; clone_size: few; j_call: TRBJ1-5; d_call: TRBD1; cdr3_nt: TGTGCCAGCAAAGGACAGGGGAATCAGCCCCAGCATTTT; cdr3_aa: CASKGQGNQPQHF
v_call: TRBV7-8; clone_size: NA; j_call: TRBJ2-5; d_call: TRBD1; cdr3_nt: TGTGCCAGCAGCTTAGGGACAGGGGGTCGTGAGACCCAGTACTTC; cdr3_aa: CASSLGTGGRETQYF
v_call: TRBV5-5; clone_size: NA; j_call: TRBJ1-2; d_call: TRBD1; cdr3_nt: TGTGCCAGCATCCCGGGACAGGGGAACTATGGCTACACCTTC; cdr3_aa: CASIPGQGNYGYTF
v_call: TRBV28; clone_size: once; j_call: TRBJ2-7; d_call: TRBD1; cdr3_nt: TGTGCCAGCAGTTTTGGGGGGACAGGGAATAACGAGCAGTACTTC; cdr3_aa: CASSFGGTGNNEQYF
v_call: TRBV30; clone_size: NA; j_call: TRBJ2-7; d_call: NA; cdr3_nt: TGTGCCTGGAGTACTGGGGCCCAGTCCTACGAGCAGTACTTC; cdr3_aa: CAWSTGAQSYEQYF
v_call: TRBV19; clone_size: NA; j_call: TRBJ1-2; d_call: NA; cdr3_nt: TGTGCCAGTAGTAGCCCCTTCCTTGACAGGTTGGACTATGGCTACACCTTC; cdr3_aa: CASSSPFLDRLDYGYTF
v_call: TRBV27; clone_size: NA; j_call: TRBJ2-3; d_call: TRBD2; cdr3_nt: TGTGCCAGCAGTTTACAGCGGGACACAGATACGCAGTATTTT; cdr3_aa: CASSLQRDTDTQYF
v_call: TRBV7-2; clone_size: NA; j_call: TRBJ2-7; d_call: TRBD2; cdr3_nt: TGTGCCAGCAGCGTGCGGACTAGCGACCAGCGGTACTTC; cdr3_aa: CASSVRTSDQRYF